This TCR beta chain was retrieved from a study of blood T cells in healthy people across ages. Whole-study findings and limits: The recorded TCR beta diversity per million T cells decreased in a roughly linear manner with age.

The V and J ends lost 3 bases and 4 bases respectively, with 6 bases between them. Germline assignment: CDR1 ENHRY and CDR2 SYGVKD. This CDR3 is built from 12 residues. Then a second PCR, running roughly 7 to 11 cycles, was carried out with a sample-barcoded 5' primer and a J-beta primer mix. A tag from a template-switch adaptor with 12 random nucleotides marked each cDNA molecule. TCRdb reprocessed the 5' RACE reads via MiXCR and lists one record per CDR3 protein. The table includes 1.8 million or so distinct CDR3 sequences, roughly two fifths detected once. Worth noting for this clonotype: Its antigen is unidentified.

The rearrangement links TRBV10-3 to TRBJ1-1, with D hard to call. Sequencing was carried out using blood. The TCR was taken from a human donor in good health. The CDR3 nucleotides are TGTGCCATCAGTGAAAAGTTCACTGAAGCTTTCTTT. Translating gives CAISEKFTEAFF.